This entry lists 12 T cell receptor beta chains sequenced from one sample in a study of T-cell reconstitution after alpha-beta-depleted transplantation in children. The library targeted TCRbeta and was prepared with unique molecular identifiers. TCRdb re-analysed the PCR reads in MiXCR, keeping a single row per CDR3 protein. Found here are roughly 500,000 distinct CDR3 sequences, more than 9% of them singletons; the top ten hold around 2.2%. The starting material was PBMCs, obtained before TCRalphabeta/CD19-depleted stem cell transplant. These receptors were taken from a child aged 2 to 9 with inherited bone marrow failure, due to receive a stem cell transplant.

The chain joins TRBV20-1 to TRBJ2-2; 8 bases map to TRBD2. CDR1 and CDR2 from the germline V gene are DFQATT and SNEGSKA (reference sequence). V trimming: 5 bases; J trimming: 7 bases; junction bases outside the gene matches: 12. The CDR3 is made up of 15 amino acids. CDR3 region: CSADSGGRGVGELFF. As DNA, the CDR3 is TGCAGTGCTGACTCGGGGGGGAGAGGGGTCGGGGAGCTGTTTTTT.

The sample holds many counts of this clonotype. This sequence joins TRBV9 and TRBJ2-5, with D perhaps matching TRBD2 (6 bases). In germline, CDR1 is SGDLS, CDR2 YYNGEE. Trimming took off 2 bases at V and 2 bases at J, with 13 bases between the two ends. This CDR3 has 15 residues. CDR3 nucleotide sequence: TGTGCCAGCAGCGTTGGGACTCTTTCGCAAGAGACCCAGTACTTC. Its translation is CASSVGTLSQETQYF.

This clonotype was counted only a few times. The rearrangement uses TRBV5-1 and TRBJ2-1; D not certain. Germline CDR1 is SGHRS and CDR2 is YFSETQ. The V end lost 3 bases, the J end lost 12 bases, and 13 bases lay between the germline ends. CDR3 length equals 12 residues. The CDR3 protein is CASSWMNEPQFF. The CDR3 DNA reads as TGCGCCAGCAGCTGGATGAACGAGCCGCAGTTCTTC.

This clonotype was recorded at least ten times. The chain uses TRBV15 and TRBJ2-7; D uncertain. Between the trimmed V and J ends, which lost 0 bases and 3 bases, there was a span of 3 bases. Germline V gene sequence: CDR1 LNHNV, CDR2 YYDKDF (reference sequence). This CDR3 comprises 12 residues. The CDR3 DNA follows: TGTGCCACCAGCAGAGATAACTACGAGCAGTACTTC. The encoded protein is CATSRDNYEQYF.

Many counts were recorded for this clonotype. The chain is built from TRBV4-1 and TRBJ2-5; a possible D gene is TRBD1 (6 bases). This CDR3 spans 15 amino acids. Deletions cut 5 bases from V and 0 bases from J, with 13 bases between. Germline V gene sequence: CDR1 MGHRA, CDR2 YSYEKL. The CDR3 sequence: CASSFTGTNQETQYF. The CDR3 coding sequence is TGCGCCAGCAGCTTTACCGGGACAAACCAAGAGACCCAGTACTTC.

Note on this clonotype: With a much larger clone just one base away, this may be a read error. The CDR3 sequence: CASSPGRSNDKLFF. The CDR3 coding sequence is TGTGCCAGCAGCCCGGGACGGAGTAATGATAAACTGTTTTTT. The chain recombines TRBV12-3 or TRBV12-4 with TRBJ1-4, with D possibly matching TRBD1 (5 bases). The CDR3 sequence is 14 residues long.

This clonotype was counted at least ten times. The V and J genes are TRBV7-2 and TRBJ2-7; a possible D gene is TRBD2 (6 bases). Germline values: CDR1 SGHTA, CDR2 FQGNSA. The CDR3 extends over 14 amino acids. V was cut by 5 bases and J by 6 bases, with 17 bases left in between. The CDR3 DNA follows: TGTGCCAGCAGCGAATATAGTTCCGGGGGCGAGCAGTACTTC. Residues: CASSEYSSGGEQYF.

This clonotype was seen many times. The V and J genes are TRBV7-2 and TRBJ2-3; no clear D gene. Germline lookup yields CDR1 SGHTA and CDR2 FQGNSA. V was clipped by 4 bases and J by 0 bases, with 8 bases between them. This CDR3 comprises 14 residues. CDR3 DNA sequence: TGTGCCAGCAGCTCGGGCGGTAGCACAGATACGCAGTATTTT. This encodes CASSSGGSTDTQYF.

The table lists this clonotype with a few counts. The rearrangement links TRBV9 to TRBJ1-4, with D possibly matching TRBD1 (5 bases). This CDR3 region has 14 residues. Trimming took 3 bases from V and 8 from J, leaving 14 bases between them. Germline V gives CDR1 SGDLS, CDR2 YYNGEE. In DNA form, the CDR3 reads TGTGCCAGCAGCGCTGACAGTATAGACGAAAAACTGTTTTTT. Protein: CASSADSIDEKLFF.

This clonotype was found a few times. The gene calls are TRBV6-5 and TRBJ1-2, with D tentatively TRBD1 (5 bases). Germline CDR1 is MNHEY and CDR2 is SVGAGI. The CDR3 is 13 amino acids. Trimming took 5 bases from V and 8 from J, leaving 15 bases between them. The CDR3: CASSPRGKWGYTF. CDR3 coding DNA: TGTGCCAGCAGTCCACGGGGGAAATGGGGCTACACCTTC.

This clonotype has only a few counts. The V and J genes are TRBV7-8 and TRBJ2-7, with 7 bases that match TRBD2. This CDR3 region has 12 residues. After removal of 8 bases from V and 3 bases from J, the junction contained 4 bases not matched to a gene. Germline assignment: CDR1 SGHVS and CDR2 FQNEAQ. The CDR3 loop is CASAGAYYEQYF. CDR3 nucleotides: TGTGCCAGCGCGGGAGCCTACTACGAGCAGTACTTC.

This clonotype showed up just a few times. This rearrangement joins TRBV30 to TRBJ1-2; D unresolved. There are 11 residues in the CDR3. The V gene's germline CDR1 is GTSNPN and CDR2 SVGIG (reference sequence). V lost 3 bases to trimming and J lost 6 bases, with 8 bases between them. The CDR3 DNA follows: TGTGCCTGGAGGGGTATTCATGGCTACACCTTC. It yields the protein CAWRGIHGYTF.